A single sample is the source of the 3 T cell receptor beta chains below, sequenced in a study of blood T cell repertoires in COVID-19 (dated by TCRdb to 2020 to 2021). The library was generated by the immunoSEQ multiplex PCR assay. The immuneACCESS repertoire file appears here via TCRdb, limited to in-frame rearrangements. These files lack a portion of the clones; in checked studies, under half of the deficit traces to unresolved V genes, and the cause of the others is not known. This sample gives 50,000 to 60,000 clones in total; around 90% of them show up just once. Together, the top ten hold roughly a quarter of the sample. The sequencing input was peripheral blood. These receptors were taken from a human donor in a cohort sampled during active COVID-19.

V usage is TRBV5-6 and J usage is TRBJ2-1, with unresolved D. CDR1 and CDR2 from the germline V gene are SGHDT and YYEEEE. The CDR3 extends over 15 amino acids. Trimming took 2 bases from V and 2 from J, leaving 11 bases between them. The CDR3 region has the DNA TGTGCCAGCAGCTTTTACTACTCTCCCTACAATGAGCAGTTCTTC. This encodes CASSFYYSPYNEQFF. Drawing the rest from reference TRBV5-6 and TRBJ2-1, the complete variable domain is DAGVTQSPTHLIKTRGQQVTLRCSPKSGHDTVSWYQQALGQGPQFIFQYYEEEERQRGNFPDRFSGHQFPNYSSELNVNALLLGDSALYLCASSFYYSPYNEQFFGPGTRLTVL.

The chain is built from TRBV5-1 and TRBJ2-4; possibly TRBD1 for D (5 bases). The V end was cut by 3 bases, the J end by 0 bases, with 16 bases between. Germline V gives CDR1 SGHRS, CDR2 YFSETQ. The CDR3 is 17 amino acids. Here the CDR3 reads CASSWLRQQLAKNIQYF. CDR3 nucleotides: TGCGCCAGCAGCTGGTTACGACAGCAGCTAGCCAAAAACATTCAGTACTTC.

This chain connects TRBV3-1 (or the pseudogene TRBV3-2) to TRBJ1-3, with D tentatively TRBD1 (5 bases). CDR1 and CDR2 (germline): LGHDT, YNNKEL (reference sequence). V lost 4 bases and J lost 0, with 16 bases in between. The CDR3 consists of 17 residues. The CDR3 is CASSPARGGSSGNTIYF. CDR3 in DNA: TGTGCCAGCAGCCCTGCCCGGGGGGGGAGCTCTGGAAACACCATATATTTT.